The sequence of this T cell receptor beta chain was determined in a study of identical twins' blood T cells. This clonotype was detected only a few times. CDR3 length: 15 amino acids. Per the germline V gene, CDR1 is MNHNS and CDR2 is SASEGT. The germline V and J ends were trimmed by 6 bases and 6 bases, with 18 bases remaining between them. TCRdb reprocessed the 5' RACE reads with MiXCR, giving one entry per CDR3 protein. The data contain 350,000 to 450,000 distinct CDR3 sequences, about 28% of them singletons. The sample consisted of PBMCs. V gene TRBV6-1 combines with J gene TRBJ2-1, with D possibly being TRBD1 or TRBD2 (6 bases each). The sequence was obtained from a woman aged 18 to 55 in good health. In DNA form, the CDR3 reads TGTGCCAGCAGCCTCATGGGGGGCACTATCAATGAGCAGTTCTTC. It yields the protein CASSLMGGTINEQFF.